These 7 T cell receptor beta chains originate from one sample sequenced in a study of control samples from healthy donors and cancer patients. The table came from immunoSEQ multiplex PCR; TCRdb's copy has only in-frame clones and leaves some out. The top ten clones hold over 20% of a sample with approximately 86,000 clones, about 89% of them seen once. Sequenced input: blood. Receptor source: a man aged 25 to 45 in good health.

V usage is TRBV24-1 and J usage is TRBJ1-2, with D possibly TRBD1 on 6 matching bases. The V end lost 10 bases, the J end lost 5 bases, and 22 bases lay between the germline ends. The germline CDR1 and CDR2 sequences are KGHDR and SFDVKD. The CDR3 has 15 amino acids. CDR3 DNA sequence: TGTGCCACGCAAGATAATACAGGGTTGGAATATGGCTACACCTTC. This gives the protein CATQDNTGLEYGYTF.

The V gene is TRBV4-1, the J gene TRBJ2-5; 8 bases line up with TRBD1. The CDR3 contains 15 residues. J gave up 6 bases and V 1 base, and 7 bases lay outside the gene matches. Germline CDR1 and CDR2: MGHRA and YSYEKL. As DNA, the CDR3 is TGCGCCAGCAGCCAAGTGCGGACAGGGCTACAGACCCAGTACTTC. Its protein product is CASSQVRTGLQTQYF.

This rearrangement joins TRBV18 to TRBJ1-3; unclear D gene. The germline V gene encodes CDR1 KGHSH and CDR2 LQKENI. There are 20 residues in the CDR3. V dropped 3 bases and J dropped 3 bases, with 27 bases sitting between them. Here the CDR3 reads CASSPQRPGRSPYGGNTIYF. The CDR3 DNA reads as TGTGCCAGCTCACCCCAGCGTCCCGGGAGAAGTCCCTATGGTGGAAACACCATATATTTT.

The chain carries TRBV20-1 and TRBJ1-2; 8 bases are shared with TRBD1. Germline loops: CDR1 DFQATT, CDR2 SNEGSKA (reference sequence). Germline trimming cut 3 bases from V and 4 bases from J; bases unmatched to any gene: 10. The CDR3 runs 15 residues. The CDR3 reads CSASRAGGISYGYTF. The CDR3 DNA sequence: TGCAGTGCTAGTAGGGCAGGGGGCATTAGCTATGGCTACACCTTC.

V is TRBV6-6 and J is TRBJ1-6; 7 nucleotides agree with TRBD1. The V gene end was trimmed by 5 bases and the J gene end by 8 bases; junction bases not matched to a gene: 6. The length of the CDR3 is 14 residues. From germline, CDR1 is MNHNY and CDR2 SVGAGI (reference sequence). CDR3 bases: TGTGCCAGCAGTAACAGGGGAGCGGATTCACCCCTCCACTTT. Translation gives CASSNRGADSPLHF.

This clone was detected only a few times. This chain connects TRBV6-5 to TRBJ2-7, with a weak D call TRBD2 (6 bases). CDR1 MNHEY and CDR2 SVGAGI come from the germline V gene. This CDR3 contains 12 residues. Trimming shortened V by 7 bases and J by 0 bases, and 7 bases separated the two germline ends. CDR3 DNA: TGTGCCAGCAAGGAGGGCTCCTACGAGCAGTACGTC. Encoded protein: CASKEGSYEQYV.

The CDR3 DNA reads TGTGCCAGCAGCCCCAGGGGGCCCTGGAATGAGCAGTTCTTC. Translating it yields CASSPRGPWNEQFF. The V and J genes are TRBV3-1 (or the pseudogene TRBV3-2) and TRBJ2-1, with TRBD1 matching over 8 bases. The germline gives CDR1 LGHDT, CDR2 YNNKEL (reference sequence). V lost 4 bases and J lost 7; bases outside the gene matches: 6. CDR3 length: 14 amino acids.